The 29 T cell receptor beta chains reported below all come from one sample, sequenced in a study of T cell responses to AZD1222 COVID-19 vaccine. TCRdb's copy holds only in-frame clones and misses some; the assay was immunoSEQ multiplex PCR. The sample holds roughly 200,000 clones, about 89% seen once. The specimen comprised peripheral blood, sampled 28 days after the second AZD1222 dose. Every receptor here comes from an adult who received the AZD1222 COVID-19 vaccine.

CDR3 DNA: TGTGCCAGCAGCTTTGAACTAGCGGGCTTCAGGGCCCAGTACTTC. This sequence encodes CASSFELAGFRAQYF. The genes are TRBV7-2 and TRBJ2-5; 9 bases match TRBD2. The CDR3 covers 15 residues. Germline CDR1 is SGHTA and CDR2 is FQGNSA. J was trimmed by 9 bases and V by 3 bases; bases with no gene match: 11.

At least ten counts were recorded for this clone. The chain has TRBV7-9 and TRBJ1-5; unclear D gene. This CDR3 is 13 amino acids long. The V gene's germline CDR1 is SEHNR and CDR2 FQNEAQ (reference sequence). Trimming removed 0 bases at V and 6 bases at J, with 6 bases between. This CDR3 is CASSLARGQPQHF. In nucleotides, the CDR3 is TGTGCCAGCAGCTTAGCCCGGGGTCAGCCCCAGCATTTT.

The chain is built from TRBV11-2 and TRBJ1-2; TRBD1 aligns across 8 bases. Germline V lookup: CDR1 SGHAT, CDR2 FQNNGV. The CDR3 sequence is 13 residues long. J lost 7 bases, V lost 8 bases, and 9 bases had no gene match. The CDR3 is CASGARTGSGYTF. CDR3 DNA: TGTGCCAGCGGGGCCCGGACAGGGAGTGGCTACACCTTC.

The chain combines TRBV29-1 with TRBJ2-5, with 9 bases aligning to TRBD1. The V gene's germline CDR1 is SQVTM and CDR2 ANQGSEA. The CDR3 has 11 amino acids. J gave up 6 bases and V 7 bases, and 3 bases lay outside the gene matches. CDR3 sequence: CSGGQGKTQYF. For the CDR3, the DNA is TGCAGCGGGGGACAGGGAAAGACCCAGTACTTC.

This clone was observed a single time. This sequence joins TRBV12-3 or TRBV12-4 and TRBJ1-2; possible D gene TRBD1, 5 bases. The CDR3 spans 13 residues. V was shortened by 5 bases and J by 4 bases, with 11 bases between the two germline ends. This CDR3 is CASSPRVFYGYTF. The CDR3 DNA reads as TGTGCCAGCAGTCCCAGGGTTTTCTATGGCTACACCTTC.

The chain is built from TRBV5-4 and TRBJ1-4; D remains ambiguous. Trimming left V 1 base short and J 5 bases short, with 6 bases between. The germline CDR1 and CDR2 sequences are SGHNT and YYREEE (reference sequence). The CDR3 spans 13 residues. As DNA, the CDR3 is TGTGCCAGCAGCTTGCCCCAGAATGAAAAACTGTTTTTT. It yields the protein CASSLPQNEKLFF.

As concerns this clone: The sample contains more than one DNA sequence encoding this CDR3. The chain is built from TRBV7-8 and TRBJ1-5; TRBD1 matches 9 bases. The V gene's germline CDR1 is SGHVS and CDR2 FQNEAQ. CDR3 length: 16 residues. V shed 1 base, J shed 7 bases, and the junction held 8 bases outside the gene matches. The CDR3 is CASSLESGQGSQPQHF. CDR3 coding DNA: TGTGCCAGCAGCTTAGAATCGGGACAGGGTTCACAGCCCCAGCATTTT.

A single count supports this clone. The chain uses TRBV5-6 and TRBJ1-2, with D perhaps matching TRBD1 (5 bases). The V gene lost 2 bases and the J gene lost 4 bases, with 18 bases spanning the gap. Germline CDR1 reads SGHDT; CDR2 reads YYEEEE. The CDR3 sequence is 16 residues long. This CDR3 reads CASSFDRGRVGYGYTF. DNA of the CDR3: TGTGCCAGCAGCTTCGATCGGGGGAGGGTCGGCTATGGCTACACCTTC.

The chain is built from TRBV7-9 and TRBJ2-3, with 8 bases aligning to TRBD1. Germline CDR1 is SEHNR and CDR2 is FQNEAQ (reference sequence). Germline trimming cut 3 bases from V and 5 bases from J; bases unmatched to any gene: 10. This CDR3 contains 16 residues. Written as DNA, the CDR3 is TGTGCCAGCAGCTTCGCGGCAGGGGGCGGAGGAGATACGCAGTATTTT. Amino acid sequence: CASSFAAGGGGDTQYF.

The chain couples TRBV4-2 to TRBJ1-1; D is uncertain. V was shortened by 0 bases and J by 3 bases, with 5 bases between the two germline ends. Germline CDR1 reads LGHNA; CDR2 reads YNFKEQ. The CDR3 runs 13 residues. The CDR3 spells CASSQDEDTEAFF. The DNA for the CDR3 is TGTGCCAGCAGCCAAGATGAGGACACTGAAGCTTTCTTT.

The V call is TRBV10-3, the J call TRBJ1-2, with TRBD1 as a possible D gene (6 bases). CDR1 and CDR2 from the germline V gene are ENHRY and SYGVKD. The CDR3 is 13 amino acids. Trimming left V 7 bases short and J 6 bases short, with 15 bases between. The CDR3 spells CAITKTGVHGYTF. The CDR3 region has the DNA TGTGCCATCACTAAGACAGGAGTGCATGGCTACACCTTC.

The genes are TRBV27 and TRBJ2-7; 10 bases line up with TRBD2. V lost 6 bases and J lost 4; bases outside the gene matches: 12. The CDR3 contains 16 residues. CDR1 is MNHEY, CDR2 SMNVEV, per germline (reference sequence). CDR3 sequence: CASSPELAGDPYEQYF. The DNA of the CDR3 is TGTGCCAGCAGCCCGGAGCTAGCGGGAGACCCTTACGAGCAGTACTTC.

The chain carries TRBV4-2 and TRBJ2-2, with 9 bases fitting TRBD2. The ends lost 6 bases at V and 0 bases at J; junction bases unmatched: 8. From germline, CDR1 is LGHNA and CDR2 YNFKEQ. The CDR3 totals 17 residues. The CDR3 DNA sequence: TGTGCCAGCAGGGAGGCTAGCGGGACCTCGAACACCGGGGAGCTGTTTTTT. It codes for CASREASGTSNTGELFF.

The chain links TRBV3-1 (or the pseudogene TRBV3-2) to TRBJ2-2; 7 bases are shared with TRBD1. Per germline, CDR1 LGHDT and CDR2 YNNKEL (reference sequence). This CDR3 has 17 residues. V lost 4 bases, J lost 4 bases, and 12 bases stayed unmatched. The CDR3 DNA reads TGTGCCAGCAGCCTGACCCGGACAGGAGTATCCACCGGGGAGCTGTTTTTT. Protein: CASSLTRTGVSTGELFF.

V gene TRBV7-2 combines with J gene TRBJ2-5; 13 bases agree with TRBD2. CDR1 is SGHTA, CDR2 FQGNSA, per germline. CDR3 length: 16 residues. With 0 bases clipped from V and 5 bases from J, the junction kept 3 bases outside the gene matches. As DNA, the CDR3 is TGTGCCAGCAGCTTAGCGGGACTAGCGGGGAGCGAGACCCAGTACTTC. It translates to CASSLAGLAGSETQYF.

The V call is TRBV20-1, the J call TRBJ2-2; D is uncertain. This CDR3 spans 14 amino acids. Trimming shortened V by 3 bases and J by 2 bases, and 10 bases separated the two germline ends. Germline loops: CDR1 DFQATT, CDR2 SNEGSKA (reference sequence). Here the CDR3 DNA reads TGCAGTGCTAGTCACGCGTCCAACACCGGGGAGCTGTTTTTT. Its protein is CSASHASNTGELFF.

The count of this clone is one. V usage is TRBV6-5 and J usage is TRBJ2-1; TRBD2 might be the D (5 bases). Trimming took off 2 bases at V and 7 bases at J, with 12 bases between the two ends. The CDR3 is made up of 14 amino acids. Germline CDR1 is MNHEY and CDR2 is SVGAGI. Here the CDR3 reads CASSYGLGSNEQFF. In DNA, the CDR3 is TGTGCCAGCAGTTACGGGCTGGGGAGTAATGAGCAGTTCTTC.

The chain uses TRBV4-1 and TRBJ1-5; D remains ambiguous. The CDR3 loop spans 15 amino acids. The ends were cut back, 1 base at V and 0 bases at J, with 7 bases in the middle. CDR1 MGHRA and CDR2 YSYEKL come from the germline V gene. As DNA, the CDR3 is TGCGCCAGCAGCCAAGCTCCCGGTAGCAATCAGCCCCAGCATTTT. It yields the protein CASSQAPGSNQPQHF.

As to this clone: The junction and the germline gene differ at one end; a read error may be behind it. Here the CDR3 DNA reads TGTGCCAGCTCCCCACAGGGGGTTGGAAATGAGCAGTTCTTC. It yields the protein CASSPQGVGNEQFF. J is TRBJ2-1 and V is TRBV18; 8 bases are a match to TRBD1. The germline V gene has CDR1 KGHSH and CDR2 LQKENI. The CDR3 is 14 residues long.

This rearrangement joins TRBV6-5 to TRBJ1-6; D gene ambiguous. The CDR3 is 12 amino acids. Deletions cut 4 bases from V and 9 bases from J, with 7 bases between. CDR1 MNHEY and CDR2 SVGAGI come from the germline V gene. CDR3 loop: CASSSSGSPLHF. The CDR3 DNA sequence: TGTGCCAGCAGTTCCTCAGGTTCACCCCTCCACTTT.

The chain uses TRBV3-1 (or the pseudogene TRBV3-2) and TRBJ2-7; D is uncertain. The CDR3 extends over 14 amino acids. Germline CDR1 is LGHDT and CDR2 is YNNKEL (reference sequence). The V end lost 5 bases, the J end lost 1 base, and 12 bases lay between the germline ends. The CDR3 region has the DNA TGTGCCAGCAGCTCACTTACACAGTCCTACGAGCAGTACTTC. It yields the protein CASSSLTQSYEQYF.

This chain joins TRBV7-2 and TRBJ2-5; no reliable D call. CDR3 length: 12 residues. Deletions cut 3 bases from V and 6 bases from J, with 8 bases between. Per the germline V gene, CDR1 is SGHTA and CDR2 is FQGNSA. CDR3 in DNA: TGTGCCAGCAGCTTTTCCGTGCAGACCCAGTACTTC. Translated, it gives CASSFSVQTQYF.

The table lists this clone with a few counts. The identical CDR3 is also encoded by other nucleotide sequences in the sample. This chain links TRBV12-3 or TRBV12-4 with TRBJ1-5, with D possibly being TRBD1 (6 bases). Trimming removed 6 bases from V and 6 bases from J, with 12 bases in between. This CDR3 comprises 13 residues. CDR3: CASSQGLSQPQHF. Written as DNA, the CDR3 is TGTGCCAGCAGCCAGGGGTTGAGTCAGCCCCAGCATTTT.

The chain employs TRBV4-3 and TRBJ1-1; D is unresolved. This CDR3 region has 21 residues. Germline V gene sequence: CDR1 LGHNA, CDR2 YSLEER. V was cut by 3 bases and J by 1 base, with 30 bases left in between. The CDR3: CASSQVTPATAPRRGNTEAFF. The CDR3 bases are TGCGCCAGCAGCCAGGTTACTCCGGCAACCGCGCCGCGACGGGGGAACACTGAAGCTTTCTTT.

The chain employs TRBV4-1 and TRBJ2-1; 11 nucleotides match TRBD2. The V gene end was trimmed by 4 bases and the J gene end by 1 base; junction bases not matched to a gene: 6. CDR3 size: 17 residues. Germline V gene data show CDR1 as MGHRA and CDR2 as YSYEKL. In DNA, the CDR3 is TGCGCCAGCAGCCCAGGGACTAGCGGATGGTCCTACAATGAGCAGTTCTTC. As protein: CASSPGTSGWSYNEQFF.

The CDR3 coding sequence is TGTGCCACCAGCAGAGACCAGGGGGACGCAGGGTTCGCTTTCTTT. Translated: CATSRDQGDAGFAFF. The V call is TRBV15, the J call TRBJ1-1; 7 bases match TRBD1. This CDR3 has 15 residues. Germline-derived CDR1 and CDR2 are LNHNV and YYDKDF (reference sequence). Losses at the gene ends were 0 bases for V and 11 bases for J; bases not matched to a gene: 12.

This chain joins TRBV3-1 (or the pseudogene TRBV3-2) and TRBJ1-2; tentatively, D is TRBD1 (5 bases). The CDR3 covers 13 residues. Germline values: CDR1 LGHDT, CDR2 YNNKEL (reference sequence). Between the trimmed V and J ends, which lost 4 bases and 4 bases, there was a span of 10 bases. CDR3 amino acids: CASSLRGAYGYTF. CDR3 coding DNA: TGTGCCAGCAGCCTGAGGGGCGCCTATGGCTACACCTTC.

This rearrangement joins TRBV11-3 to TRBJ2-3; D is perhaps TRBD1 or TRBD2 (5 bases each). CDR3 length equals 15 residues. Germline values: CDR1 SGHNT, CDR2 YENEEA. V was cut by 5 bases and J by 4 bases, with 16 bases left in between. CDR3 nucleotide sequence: TGTGCCAGCAGCCCGGGGCTAGAAGAGGCAGATACGCAGTATTTT. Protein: CASSPGLEEADTQYF.

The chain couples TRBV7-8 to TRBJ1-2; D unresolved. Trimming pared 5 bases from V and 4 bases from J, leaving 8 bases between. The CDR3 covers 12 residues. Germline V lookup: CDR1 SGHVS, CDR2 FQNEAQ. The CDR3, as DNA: TGTGCCAGCAGCCCCATAACCTATGGCTACACCTTC. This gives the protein CASSPITYGYTF.